This T cell receptor beta chain was recovered during a study of blood T cell repertoires in COVID-19. At the level of the study: Specimens from acute and convalescent COVID-19 originated in the United States, Italy and Spain. PBMCs, B-cell-depleted T cells, or T cells were the source of the cDNA or gDNA that made up the material.

In the original analysis: Estimates of nucleated cell counts were drawn from the amplification of reference gene primers. Sequencing used immunoSEQ multiplex PCR; TCRdb keeps in-frame clones, though not all of them. V and J calls and clone size come straight from that table; D and trimming were deduced from the DNA. The profile shows 250,000 to 350,000 clones, about nine tenths of them singletons. V was clipped by 1 base and J by 5 bases, with 14 bases between them. Germline V lookup: CDR1 SEHNR, CDR2 FQNEAQ (reference sequence). CDR3 size: 15 residues. The TCR originated in a woman in her thirties or forties who had recovered from COVID-19. The chain links TRBV7-9 to TRBJ1-1; D call uncertain. Sequenced input: peripheral blood. DNA of the CDR3: TGTGCCAGCAGCTTAGGGTCTGTACAAGTGACTGAAGCTTTCTTT. It yields the protein CASSLGSVQVTEAFF. Filled out from reference TRBV7-9 and TRBJ1-1, the complete variable domain reads DTGVSQNPRHKITKRGQNVTFRCDPISEHNRLYWYRQTLGQGPEFLTYFQNEAQLEKSRLLSDRFSAERPKGSFSTLEIQRTEQGDSAMYLCASSLGSVQVTEAFFGQGTRLTVV.